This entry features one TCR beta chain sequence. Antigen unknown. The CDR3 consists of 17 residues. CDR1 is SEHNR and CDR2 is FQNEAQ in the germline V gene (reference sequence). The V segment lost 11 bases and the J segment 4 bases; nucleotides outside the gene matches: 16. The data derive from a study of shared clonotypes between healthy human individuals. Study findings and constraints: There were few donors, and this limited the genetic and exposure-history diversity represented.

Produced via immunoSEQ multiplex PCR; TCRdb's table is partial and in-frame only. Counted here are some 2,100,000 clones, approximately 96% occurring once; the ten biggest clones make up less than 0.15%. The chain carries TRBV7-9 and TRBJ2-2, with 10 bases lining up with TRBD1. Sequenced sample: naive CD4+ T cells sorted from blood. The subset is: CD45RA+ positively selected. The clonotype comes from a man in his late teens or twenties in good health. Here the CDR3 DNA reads TGTGCCGGGACATCTACTATGGGGACAGGGGTCACCGGGGAGCTGTTTTTT. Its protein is CAGTSTMGTGVTGELFF.